A selection of T cell receptor beta chains follows, all from one sample in a study of CD8 T cells in ankylosing spondylitis. In TCRdb, the 5' RACE reads were re-called with MiXCR into one record per CDR3 protein. The data show around 300,000 distinct CDR3 sequences, roughly 20% seen once. Sequences were obtained from blood, either unsorted or a sorted T cell fraction (not recorded which). These receptors came from a female donor with ankylosing spondylitis or in good health (not recorded which). Both conserved end residues are part of each CDR3. Fields, in order: clone size, J gene, D gene, V gene, CDR3 DNA, CDR3 protein. The D gene is left open where the match is weak. Size values are once, few and many counts, or a class for expanded clones, and some rows have none.

clone_size: -; j_call: TRBJ2-1; d_call: TRBD2; v_call: TRBV3-1; cdr3_nt: TGTGCCAGCAGTCCTGGGAGGGGCAATGAGCAGTTCTTC; cdr3_aa: CASSPGRGNEQFF
clone_size: -; j_call: TRBJ2-3; d_call: -; v_call: TRBV7-9; cdr3_nt: TGTGCCAGCCACGTAGGCGGGGCAAGCACAGATACGCAGTATTTT; cdr3_aa: CASHVGGASTDTQYF
clone_size: many; j_call: TRBJ2-7; d_call: -; v_call: TRBV5-1; cdr3_nt: TGCGCCAGCAGCTTTATGCGGGACTACGAGCAGTACTTC; cdr3_aa: CASSFMRDYEQYF
clone_size: few; j_call: TRBJ1-2; d_call: -; v_call: TRBV6-1; cdr3_nt: TGTGCCAGCAGTAGGGTCGGGACGGACGATGGCTACACCTTC; cdr3_aa: CASSRVGTDDGYTF
clone_size: many; j_call: TRBJ1-1; d_call: -; v_call: TRBV20-1; cdr3_nt: TGCAGTGCTAGAGATCCCGGGGGGAACACTGAAGCTTTCTTT; cdr3_aa: CSARDPGGNTEAFF
clone_size: -; j_call: TRBJ1-1; d_call: -; v_call: TRBV7-6; cdr3_nt: TGTGCCAGCAGTGGGGTAGGGGCGAACACTGAAGCTTTCTTT; cdr3_aa: CASSGVGANTEAFF
clone_size: -; j_call: TRBJ2-1; d_call: -; v_call: TRBV20-1; cdr3_nt: TGCAGTGCTATGGTGTACAATGAGCAGTTCTTC; cdr3_aa: CSAMVYNEQFF
clone_size: -; j_call: TRBJ1-1; d_call: -; v_call: TRBV19; cdr3_nt: TGTGCCAGTAGTATCGGACACACTGAAGCTTTCTTT; cdr3_aa: CASSIGHTEAFF
clone_size: few; j_call: TRBJ2-1; d_call: -; v_call: TRBV3-1; cdr3_nt: TGTGCCAGCAGCACCCCCGGGCGACTAGTTGGAAGTAAGCAGTTCTTC; cdr3_aa: CASSTPGRLVGSKQFF
clone_size: -; j_call: TRBJ2-1; d_call: TRBD2; v_call: TRBV7-6; cdr3_nt: TGTGCCAGCAGCTTAGGTGCTAGCGGGATTGAGCAGTTCTTC; cdr3_aa: CASSLGASGIEQFF
clone_size: -; j_call: TRBJ1-2; d_call: -; v_call: TRBV7-9; cdr3_nt: TGTGCCAGCAGCTCCCCTGACCCGGGACGACGAGGCTACACCTTC; cdr3_aa: CASSSPDPGRRGYTF
clone_size: many; j_call: TRBJ2-4; d_call: -; v_call: TRBV20-1; cdr3_nt: TGCAGTGCTAGAATTGGGGGAGCCAAAAACATTCAGTACTTC; cdr3_aa: CSARIGGAKNIQYF
clone_size: few; j_call: TRBJ1-1; d_call: -; v_call: TRBV12-3/TRBV12-4; cdr3_nt: TGTGCCAGCAGTTACCCAGAACCCACTGAAGCTTTCTTT; cdr3_aa: CASSYPEPTEAFF
clone_size: few; j_call: TRBJ2-1; d_call: TRBD2; v_call: TRBV20-1; cdr3_nt: TGCAGTGCTAGACCCTCCGGGCTAGCGGGAGGTCGGGATGAGCAGTTCTTC; cdr3_aa: CSARPSGLAGGRDEQFF
clone_size: -; j_call: TRBJ2-7; d_call: TRBD2; v_call: TRBV7-2; cdr3_nt: TGTGCCAGCAGCACCCCTCAGGGACTAGAGGTCTACGAGCAGTACTTC; cdr3_aa: CASSTPQGLEVYEQYF
clone_size: -; j_call: TRBJ2-5; d_call: -; v_call: TRBV6-1; cdr3_nt: TGTGCCAGCAGACGACAGTTAAAAGAGACCCAGTACTTC; cdr3_aa: CASRRQLKETQYF
clone_size: -; j_call: TRBJ2-1; d_call: TRBD1; v_call: TRBV13; cdr3_nt: TGTGCCAGCAGCACCCGAACGGGACAGGTAATGCATGAGCAGTTCTTC; cdr3_aa: CASSTRTGQVMHEQFF
clone_size: few; j_call: TRBJ2-3; d_call: -; v_call: TRBV28; cdr3_nt: TGTGCCAGCAGCCAGGACGGGACTCTGGATACGCAGTATTTT; cdr3_aa: CASSQDGTLDTQYF
clone_size: -; j_call: TRBJ2-1; d_call: -; v_call: TRBV14; cdr3_nt: TGTGCCAGCAGCCAAGATGTAGGAAGGGCTAGCGATGAGCAGTTCTTC; cdr3_aa: CASSQDVGRASDEQFF
clone_size: -; j_call: TRBJ2-1; d_call: TRBD2; v_call: TRBV4-1; cdr3_nt: TGCGCCAGTTCGGCGGGGGGGCTTCCCTACAATGAGCAGTTCTTC; cdr3_aa: CASSAGGLPYNEQFF
clone_size: few; j_call: TRBJ1-2; d_call: -; v_call: TRBV5-1; cdr3_nt: TGCGCCAGCAGCTTGGGGCGGACAGCCCGGGGGGGCTACACCTTC; cdr3_aa: CASSLGRTARGGYTF
clone_size: many; j_call: TRBJ1-5; d_call: -; v_call: TRBV21-1; cdr3_nt: TGTGCCAGCTATTGGACTCTTGGGAACCATAGCAATCAGCCCCAGCATTTT; cdr3_aa: CASYWTLGNHSNQPQHF
clone_size: many; j_call: TRBJ1-1; d_call: -; v_call: TRBV10-3; cdr3_nt: TGTGCCATCAGGGAATTGGAAACTGAAGCTTTCTTT; cdr3_aa: CAIRELETEAFF
clone_size: -; j_call: TRBJ1-4; d_call: -; v_call: TRBV25-1; cdr3_nt: TGTGCCAGTACGGGGGGGCCACCTGAAAAACTGTTTTTT; cdr3_aa: CASTGGPPEKLFF
clone_size: -; j_call: TRBJ2-5; d_call: -; v_call: TRBV5-1; cdr3_nt: TGCGCCAGCAACCCCCGCAACCACTTCCGCTGTCAAGTCCAGTACTTC; cdr3_aa: CASNPRNHFRCQVQYF
clone_size: once; j_call: TRBJ1-2; d_call: -; v_call: TRBV7-9; cdr3_nt: TGTGCCAGCAGCCCAAGAGAGGGCCCTACCGGCTACACCTTC; cdr3_aa: CASSPREGPTGYTF
clone_size: few; j_call: TRBJ2-7; d_call: TRBD2; v_call: TRBV12-3/TRBV12-4; cdr3_nt: TGTGCCAGCAGTTTCCGGGGGGACCCTTCCCGGATCGAGAACTTC; cdr3_aa: CASSFRGDPSRIENF
clone_size: -; j_call: TRBJ2-3; d_call: -; v_call: TRBV7-9; cdr3_nt: TGTGCCAGCAGCCCTCCCCCGGGGTATACGCAGTATTTT; cdr3_aa: CASSPPPGYTQYF
clone_size: -; j_call: TRBJ1-2; d_call: -; v_call: TRBV6-2/TRBV6-3; cdr3_nt: TGTGCCAGCATGGACCCCGGGCGGGGCTATGGCTACACCTTC; cdr3_aa: CASMDPGRGYGYTF
clone_size: many; j_call: TRBJ2-7; d_call: -; v_call: TRBV2; cdr3_nt: TGTGCCAGCACCCCAACAAAATACGAGCAGTACTTC; cdr3_aa: CASTPTKYEQYF
clone_size: many; j_call: TRBJ1-1; d_call: -; v_call: TRBV29-1; cdr3_nt: TGCAGCGTTGCTTGGGGGGCTAGGAACACTGAAGCTTTCTTT; cdr3_aa: CSVAWGARNTEAFF
clone_size: -; j_call: TRBJ1-5; d_call: -; v_call: TRBV12-3/TRBV12-4; cdr3_nt: TGTGCCAGCAGTTTCGTATACTCTAGCAATCAGCCCCAGCATTTT; cdr3_aa: CASSFVYSSNQPQHF
clone_size: few; j_call: TRBJ1-5; d_call: -; v_call: TRBV6-2/TRBV6-3; cdr3_nt: TGTGCCAGCAGTTACTCCGGGAGCGGATATCAGCCCCAGCATTTT; cdr3_aa: CASSYSGSGYQPQHF
clone_size: -; j_call: TRBJ2-7; d_call: TRBD2; v_call: TRBV6-2/TRBV6-3; cdr3_nt: TGTGCCAGCTGTCGACTAGCGGGTCACGAGCAGTACTTC; cdr3_aa: CASCRLAGHEQYF
clone_size: -; j_call: TRBJ1-1; d_call: -; v_call: TRBV12-3/TRBV12-4; cdr3_nt: TGTGCCAGCAGCACCCTAGGGGCCGAGTCTGAAGCTTTCTTT; cdr3_aa: CASSTLGAESEAFF
clone_size: -; j_call: TRBJ2-3; d_call: -; v_call: TRBV20-1; cdr3_nt: TGCAGTGCTAGAACTACCACAGATACGCAGTATTTT; cdr3_aa: CSARTTTDTQYF
clone_size: few; j_call: TRBJ2-1; d_call: -; v_call: TRBV12-3/TRBV12-4; cdr3_nt: TGTGCCAGCAGTTTACCGAGGGCTACCAATGAGCAGTTCTTC; cdr3_aa: CASSLPRATNEQFF
clone_size: few; j_call: TRBJ2-2; d_call: -; v_call: TRBV21-1; cdr3_nt: TGTGCCAGACACAACACCGGGGAGCTGTTTTTT; cdr3_aa: CARHNTGELFF
clone_size: -; j_call: TRBJ1-1; d_call: -; v_call: TRBV5-1; cdr3_nt: TGCGCCAGCACCCAAGTAGGGGCGGGCACTGAAGCTTTCTTT; cdr3_aa: CASTQVGAGTEAFF
clone_size: few; j_call: TRBJ2-7; d_call: -; v_call: TRBV7-9; cdr3_nt: TGTGCCAGCAGCCCATCGTTGGAGCAGTACTTC; cdr3_aa: CASSPSLEQYF
clone_size: few; j_call: TRBJ2-1; d_call: -; v_call: TRBV7-2; cdr3_nt: TGTGCCAGCAGCTTAGTTGGGGGGGCGACCGACAAGCAGTTCTTC; cdr3_aa: CASSLVGGATDKQFF
clone_size: -; j_call: TRBJ2-5; d_call: -; v_call: TRBV6-2/TRBV6-3; cdr3_nt: TGTGCCAGCCTTTACGGGAGAAGTGGAGAGACCCAGTACTTC; cdr3_aa: CASLYGRSGETQYF
clone_size: few; j_call: TRBJ2-1; d_call: -; v_call: TRBV5-1; cdr3_nt: TGCGCCAGCAGCTTGGGTAGCGACCCCTACAATGAGCAGTTCTTC; cdr3_aa: CASSLGSDPYNEQFF
clone_size: many; j_call: TRBJ2-1; d_call: -; v_call: TRBV7-9; cdr3_nt: TGTGCCAGCAGCTCCCCGGGTAATGAGCAGTTCTTC; cdr3_aa: CASSSPGNEQFF
clone_size: -; j_call: TRBJ2-1; d_call: TRBD2; v_call: TRBV19; cdr3_nt: TGTGCCAGTAGTATGGTAGCGGGAGGATACAATGAGCAGTTCTTC; cdr3_aa: CASSMVAGGYNEQFF
clone_size: -; j_call: TRBJ2-7; d_call: -; v_call: TRBV10-3; cdr3_nt: TGTGCCATCAGGGACGGGGGACCCTACGAGCAGTACTTC; cdr3_aa: CAIRDGGPYEQYF
clone_size: once; j_call: TRBJ2-3; d_call: TRBD2; v_call: TRBV7-9; cdr3_nt: TGTGCCAGCAGCCCGGGGACTAGCGGGACCACAGATACGCAGTATTTT; cdr3_aa: CASSPGTSGTTDTQYF
clone_size: many; j_call: TRBJ1-3; d_call: -; v_call: TRBV7-2; cdr3_nt: TGTGCCAGCAGCTCTAGCTCTGGAAACACCATATATTTT; cdr3_aa: CASSSSSGNTIYF
clone_size: many; j_call: TRBJ2-1; d_call: TRBD1; v_call: TRBV12-3/TRBV12-4; cdr3_nt: TGTGCCAGCAGTCACCACCCGGGACAGGGGGCTTCTGAGCAGTTCTTC; cdr3_aa: CASSHHPGQGASEQFF
clone_size: -; j_call: TRBJ2-3; d_call: -; v_call: TRBV10-2; cdr3_nt: TGCGCCAGCACTTCCGGATCCTTCACAGATACGCAGTATTTT; cdr3_aa: CASTSGSFTDTQYF
clone_size: few; j_call: TRBJ1-2; d_call: -; v_call: TRBV20-1; cdr3_nt: TGCAGTGCTAGAGATAGAGCAGGGTTGCATGGCTACACCTTC; cdr3_aa: CSARDRAGLHGYTF
clone_size: -; j_call: TRBJ2-3; d_call: -; v_call: TRBV5-6; cdr3_nt: TGTGCCAGCAGCTTGGCTGGCGGCCCCACAGATACGCAGTATTTT; cdr3_aa: CASSLAGGPTDTQYF
clone_size: few; j_call: TRBJ1-5; d_call: -; v_call: TRBV20-1; cdr3_nt: TGCAGTGCTCAGGTGGGGGGCGGCGGTCAGCCCCAGCATTTT; cdr3_aa: CSAQVGGGGQPQHF
clone_size: -; j_call: TRBJ2-1; d_call: -; v_call: TRBV6-6; cdr3_nt: TGTGCCACACAGAGCTCCTACAATGAGCAGTTCTTC; cdr3_aa: CATQSSYNEQFF
clone_size: few; j_call: TRBJ2-7; d_call: -; v_call: TRBV5-4; cdr3_nt: TGTGCCAGCAGCCTTGACCGACTAGCCTACGAGCAGTACTTC; cdr3_aa: CASSLDRLAYEQYF
clone_size: -; j_call: TRBJ1-2; d_call: TRBD1; v_call: TRBV20-1; cdr3_nt: TGCAGTGCTAGCCGGACGACAGGGTCCTATGGCTACACCTTC; cdr3_aa: CSASRTTGSYGYTF
clone_size: -; j_call: TRBJ1-2; d_call: -; v_call: TRBV25-1; cdr3_nt: TGTGCCAGCAGTCCTCTGGAACAGATTAACTATGGCTACACCTTC; cdr3_aa: CASSPLEQINYGYTF
clone_size: few; j_call: TRBJ2-1; d_call: -; v_call: TRBV11-2; cdr3_nt: TGTGCCAGCAGCTTAGAAAGTTCTGGCGTCATTGCGATATTTGAGCAGTTCTTC; cdr3_aa: CASSLESSGVIAIFEQFF